This T cell receptor beta chain was identified during a study of spatial heterogeneity in lung cancer. A single record per CDR3 protein comes from TCRdb applying MiXCR to the 5' RACE reads. The top ten hold 20% to 25% of the sample, which has 100,000 to 120,000 distinct CDR3 sequences, roughly 10% seen once. The time point: blood at routine non-recurrence follow-up after resection. The V and J ends lost 2 bases and 4 bases respectively, with 12 bases between them. CDR3 size: 15 residues. Only a few counts were recorded for this clonotype. Specimen: PBMCs, collected at follow-up. The sequence was obtained from a female donor with early-stage non-small cell lung cancer. The rearrangement uses TRBV12-3 or TRBV12-4 and TRBJ2-4, with no clear D. This CDR3 is CASSLIARKKNIQYF. The CDR3, as DNA: TGTGCCAGCAGTTTAATAGCTAGAAAGAAAAACATTCAGTACTTC.